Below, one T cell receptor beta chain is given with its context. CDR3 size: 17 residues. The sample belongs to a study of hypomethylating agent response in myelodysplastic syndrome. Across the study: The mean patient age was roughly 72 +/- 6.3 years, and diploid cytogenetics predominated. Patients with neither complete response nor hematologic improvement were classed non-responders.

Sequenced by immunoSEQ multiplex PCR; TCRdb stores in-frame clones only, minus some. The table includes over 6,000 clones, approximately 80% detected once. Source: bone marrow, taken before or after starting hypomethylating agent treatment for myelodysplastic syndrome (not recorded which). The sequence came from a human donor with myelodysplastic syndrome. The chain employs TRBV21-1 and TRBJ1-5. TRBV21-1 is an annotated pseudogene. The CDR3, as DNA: TGTGCCAGCAGCCATCCCGCAAGGCGAAATAGCAATCAGCCCCAGCATTTT. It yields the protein CASSHPARRNSNQPQHF.